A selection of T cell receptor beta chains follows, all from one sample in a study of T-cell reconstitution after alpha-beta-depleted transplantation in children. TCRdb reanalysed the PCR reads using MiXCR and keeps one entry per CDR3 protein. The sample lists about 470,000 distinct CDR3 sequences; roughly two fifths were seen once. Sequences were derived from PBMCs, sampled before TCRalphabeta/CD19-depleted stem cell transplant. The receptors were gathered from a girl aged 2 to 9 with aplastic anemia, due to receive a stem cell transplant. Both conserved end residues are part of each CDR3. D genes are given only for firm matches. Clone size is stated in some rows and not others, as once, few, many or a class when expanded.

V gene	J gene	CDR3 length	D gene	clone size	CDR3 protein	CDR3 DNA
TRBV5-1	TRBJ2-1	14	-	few	CASSLGARGNEQFF	TGCGCCAGCAGCTTGGGAGCGAGAGGGAATGAGCAGTTCTTC
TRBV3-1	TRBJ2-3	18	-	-	CASSSGGAGLGVLDTQYF	TGTGCCAGCAGCAGCGGAGGCGCGGGTTTAGGAGTTTTGGATACGCAGTATTTT
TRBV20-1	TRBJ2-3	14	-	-	CSASVEGGTGTQYF	TGCAGTGCCTCCGTCGAGGGAGGAACCGGTACGCAGTATTTT
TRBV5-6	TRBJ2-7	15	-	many	CASSLGYSGSYEQYF	TGTGCCAGCAGCTTGGGATATTCAGGATCCTACGAGCAGTACTTC
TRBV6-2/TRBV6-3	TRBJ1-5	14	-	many	CASSYFSTGQPQHF	TGTGCCAGCAGTTATTTTAGTACCGGTCAGCCCCAGCATTTT
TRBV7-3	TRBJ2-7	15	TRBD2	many	CASSPLAGGPDEQYF	TGTGCCAGCAGCCCCTTAGCGGGAGGGCCAGACGAGCAGTACTTC
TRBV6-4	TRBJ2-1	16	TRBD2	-	CASSERGGGSYNEQFF	TGTGCCAGCAGTGAGAGGGGCGGGGGATCTTACAATGAGCAGTTCTTC
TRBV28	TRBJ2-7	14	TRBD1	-	CASLDGDRAYEQYF	TGTGCCAGCCTGGATGGGGACAGGGCCTACGAGCAGTACTTC
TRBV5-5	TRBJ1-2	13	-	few	CASSLVQTYGYTF	TGTGCCAGCAGCTTGGTCCAGACCTATGGCTACACCTTC
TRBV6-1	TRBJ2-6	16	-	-	CASSEESYSGANVLTF	TGTGCCAGCAGTGAAGAGAGTTACTCTGGGGCCAACGTCCTGACTTTC
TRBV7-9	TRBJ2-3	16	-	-	CASSSPGGWGSDTQYF	TGTGCCAGCAGCTCCCCAGGAGGGTGGGGGTCAGATACGCAGTATTTT
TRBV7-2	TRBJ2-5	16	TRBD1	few	CASSFGQAGLQETQYF	TGTGCCAGCAGCTTCGGACAGGCTGGGCTCCAAGAGACCCAGTACTTC
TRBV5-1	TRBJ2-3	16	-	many	CASSLEPRKSTDTQYF	TGCGCCAGCAGCTTGGAACCGCGGAAAAGCACAGATACGCAGTATTTT
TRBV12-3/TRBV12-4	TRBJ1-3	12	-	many	CASRYRGNTIYF	TGTGCCAGCAGGTACCGTGGGAACACCATATATTTT
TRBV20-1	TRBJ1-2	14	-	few	CSASKGDGFYGYTF	TGCAGTGCTAGTAAGGGAGACGGATTCTATGGCTACACCTTC
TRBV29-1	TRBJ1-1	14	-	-	CSGGPGFGVTEAFF	TGCAGCGGCGGACCCGGTTTTGGGGTCACTGAAGCTTTCTTT
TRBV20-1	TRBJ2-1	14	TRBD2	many	CSADSGRPYNEQFF	TGCAGTGCTGATAGCGGGAGGCCTTACAATGAGCAGTTCTTC
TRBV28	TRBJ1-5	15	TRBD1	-	CATRGAGEGRQPQHF	TGTGCCACCAGGGGGGCCGGCGAGGGGCGTCAGCCCCAGCATTTT
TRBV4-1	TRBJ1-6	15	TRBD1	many	CASSPWDRDNSPLHF	TGCGCCAGCAGCCCCTGGGACAGGGATAATTCACCCCTCCACTTT
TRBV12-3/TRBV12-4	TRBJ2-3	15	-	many	CASSLGSLSTDTQYF	TGTGCCAGCAGTCTCGGGAGTCTCTCTACAGATACGCAGTATTTT
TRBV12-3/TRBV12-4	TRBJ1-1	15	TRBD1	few	CASSLGQGLGTEAFF	TGTGCCAGCAGTTTAGGACAGGGGTTGGGCACTGAAGCTTTCTTT
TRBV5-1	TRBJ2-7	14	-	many	CASSLQGLSYEQYF	TGCGCCAGCAGCCTGCAGGGTCTAAGCTACGAGCAGTACTTC
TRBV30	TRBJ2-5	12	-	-	CAWSRGAETQYF	TGTGCCTGGAGCAGGGGAGCCGAGACCCAGTACTTC
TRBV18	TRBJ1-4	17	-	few	CASSPRGARGTNEKLFF	TGTGCCAGCTCACCACGGGGGGCGCGTGGCACTAATGAAAAACTGTTTTTT
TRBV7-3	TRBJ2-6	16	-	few	CASSRDGVSGANVLTF	TGTGCCAGCAGCCGGGACGGGGTCTCTGGGGCCAACGTCCTGACTTTC
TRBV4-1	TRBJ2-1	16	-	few	CASSQDEGSSYNEQFF	TGCGCCAGCAGCCAAGATGAGGGGAGCTCCTACAATGAGCAGTTCTTC
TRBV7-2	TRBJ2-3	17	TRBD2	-	CASSFGGSSGGTDTQYF	TGTGCCAGCAGCTTCGGGGGCTCTAGCGGGGGAACAGATACGCAGTATTTT
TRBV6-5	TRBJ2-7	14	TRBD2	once	CASSYAGGVNEQYF	TGTGCCAGCAGTTACGCGGGAGGAGTCAACGAGCAGTACTTC
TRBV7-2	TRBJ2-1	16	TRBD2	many	CASSLIAAGIYNEQFF	TGTGCCAGCAGCTTAATAGCAGCGGGAATCTACAATGAGCAGTTCTTC
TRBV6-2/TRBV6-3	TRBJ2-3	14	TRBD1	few	CASRLQGAADTLYF	TGTGCCAGCAGACTTCAGGGGGCTGCAGATACGCTGTATTTT
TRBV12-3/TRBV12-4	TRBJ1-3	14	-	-	CASSFTSSGNTIYF	TGTGCCAGCAGTTTTACAAGCTCTGGAAACACCATATATTTT
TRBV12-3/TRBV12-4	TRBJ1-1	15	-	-	CASSPKRSRNTEAFF	TGTGCCAGCAGTCCTAAGAGATCACGAAACACTGAAGCTTTCTTT
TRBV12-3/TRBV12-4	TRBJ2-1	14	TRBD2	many	CASSPGTSAGEQFF	TGTGCCAGCAGTCCCGGGACTAGCGCAGGTGAGCAGTTCTTC
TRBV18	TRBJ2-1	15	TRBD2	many	CASSPPGLAGNEQFF	TGTGCCAGCTCACCTCCGGGACTAGCGGGCAATGAGCAGTTCTTC
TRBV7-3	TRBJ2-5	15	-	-	CASSLATEGPETQYF	TGTGCCAGCAGCTTGGCTACGGAGGGCCCCGAGACCCAGTACTTC
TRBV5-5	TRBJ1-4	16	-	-	CASSHGTYATNEKLFF	TGTGCCAGCAGCCACGGGACATATGCAACTAATGAAAAACTGTTTTTT
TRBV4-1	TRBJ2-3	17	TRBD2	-	CASSPKGTSGAIDTQYF	TGCGCCAGCAGCCCGAAGGGGACTAGCGGGGCCATAGATACGCAGTATTTT
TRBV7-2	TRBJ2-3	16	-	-	CASSFPGSHKRDTQYF	TGTGCCAGCAGCTTTCCTGGGAGCCATAAGAGGGATACGCAGTATTTT
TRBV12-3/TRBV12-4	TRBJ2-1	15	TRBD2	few	CASSVGLAFGNEQFF	TGTGCCAGCAGTGTCGGACTAGCCTTCGGGAATGAGCAGTTCTTC
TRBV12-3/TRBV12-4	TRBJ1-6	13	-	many	CASSIELASPLHF	TGTGCCAGCAGTATAGAGCTAGCCTCACCCCTCCACTTT
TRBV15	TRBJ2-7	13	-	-	CATSRDRHYEQYF	TGTGCCACCAGCAGAGATCGTCACTACGAGCAGTACTTC
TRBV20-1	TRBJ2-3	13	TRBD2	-	CSAWREMRDTQYF	TGCAGTGCGTGGCGGGAGATGAGAGATACGCAGTATTTT
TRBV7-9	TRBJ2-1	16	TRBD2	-	CASSYRLAGGPNEQFF	TGTGCCAGCAGCTATAGACTAGCGGGAGGACCCAATGAGCAGTTCTTC
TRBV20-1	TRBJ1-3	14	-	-	CSASEAFPGNTIYF	TGCAGTGCTAGCGAAGCCTTTCCTGGAAACACCATATATTTT
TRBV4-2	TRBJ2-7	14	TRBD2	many	CASSHAGGRHEQYF	TGTGCCAGCAGCCACGCGGGAGGGCGGCACGAGCAGTACTTC
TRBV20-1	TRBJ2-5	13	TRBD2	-	CSATSGREETQYF	TGCAGTGCTACTAGCGGGAGGGAAGAGACCCAGTACTTC
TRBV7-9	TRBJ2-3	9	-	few	CASSPTQYF	TGTGCCAGCAGCCCTACGCAGTATTTT
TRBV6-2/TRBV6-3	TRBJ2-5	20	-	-	CASSYSKKSVEASKKETQYF	TGTGCCAGCAGTTACTCTAAAAAATCTGTCGAAGCATCCAAAAAAGAGACCCAGTACTTC
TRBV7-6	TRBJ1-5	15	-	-	CASSAGSYSNQPQHF	TGTGCCAGCAGCGCCGGGAGTTATAGCAATCAGCCCCAGCATTTT
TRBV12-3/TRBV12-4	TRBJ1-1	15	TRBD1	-	CASSLTAGGGTEAFF	TGTGCCAGCAGTTTAACGGCAGGGGGAGGAACTGAAGCTTTCTTT
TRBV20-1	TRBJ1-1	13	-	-	CSARDSGDTEAFF	TGCAGTGCTAGAGATTCCGGGGACACTGAAGCTTTCTTT
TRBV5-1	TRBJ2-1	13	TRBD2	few	CASSASGMNEQFF	TGCGCCAGCAGCGCTAGCGGGATGAATGAGCAGTTCTTC
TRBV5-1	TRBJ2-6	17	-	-	CASFTGPIYSGANVLTF	TGCGCCAGCTTTACAGGGCCTATATATTCTGGGGCCAACGTCCTGACTTTC
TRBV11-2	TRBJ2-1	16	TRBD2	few	CASSLAGGSSGRVQFF	TGTGCCAGCAGCTTAGCAGGTGGTTCTAGCGGGAGGGTTCAGTTCTTC
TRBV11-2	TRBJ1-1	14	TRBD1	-	CASTGTGSGTEAFF	TGTGCCAGCACAGGGACAGGGTCAGGCACTGAAGCTTTCTTC
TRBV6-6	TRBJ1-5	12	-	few	CASSRGNQPQHF	TGTGCCAGCTCCCGGGGCAATCAGCCCCAGCATTTT
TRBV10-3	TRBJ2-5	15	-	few	CAINQGGGEGETQYF	TGTGCCATCAACCAGGGGGGCGGCGAGGGGGAGACCCAGTACTTC
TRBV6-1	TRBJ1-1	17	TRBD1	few	CASTGSQGVPMNTEAFF	TGTGCCAGCACGGGTTCGCAGGGGGTTCCTATGAACACTGAAGCTTTCTTT
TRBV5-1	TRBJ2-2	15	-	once	CASSLTGTHTGELFF	TGCGCCAGCAGCTTGACCGGGACGCACACCGGGGAGCTGTTTTTT
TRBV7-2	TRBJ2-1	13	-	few	CASRVSSGPLEFF	TGTGCCAGCAGGGTATCGTCGGGACCCTTAGAGTTCTTC